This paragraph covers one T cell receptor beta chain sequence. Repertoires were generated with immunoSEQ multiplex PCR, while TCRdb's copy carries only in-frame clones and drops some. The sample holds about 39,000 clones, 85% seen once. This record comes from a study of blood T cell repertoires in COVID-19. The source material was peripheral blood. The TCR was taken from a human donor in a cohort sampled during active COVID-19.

The DNA of the CDR3 is TGTGCCAGCAGCTTAGGGGCCACAGTTTCCTACGAGCAGTACTTC. Protein sequence: CASSLGATVSYEQYF. The chain recombines TRBV7-8 with TRBJ2-7; unclear D gene. Trimming left V 1 base short and J 1 base short, with 11 bases between. CDR1 and CDR2 from the germline V gene are SGHVS and FQNEAQ. The CDR3 totals 15 residues.